The 18 T cell receptor beta chains reported below all come from one sample, sequenced in a study of T cells in Graves' hyperthyroidism and ophthalmopathy (dated by TCRdb to the late 2010s). The protocol used for the library was multiplex PCR. The run used an Illumina HiSeq 2000. The TCR beta CDR3 regions were amplified from the RNA transcripts. For the first round of RT-PCR on the TCR CDR3, the HTBI primer set was used together with the Qiagen OneStep RT-PCR kit. Using fastp at Q25 and MiXCR, TCRdb reprocessed the public reads and kept productive beta chains. A single entry per CDR3 protein holds the most common genes and DNA from its merged rows. The sample table shows some 440,000 distinct CDR3 sequences, and 15% to 18% are seen once. The top ten constitute approximately 14% of the sample. Sequencing input: blood. Receptors were obtained from a young woman with Graves' hyperthyroidism.

This clonotype appeared many times. This chain connects TRBV5-1 to TRBJ2-7; no clear D gene. CDR3 size: 13 residues. V was clipped by 1 base and J by 3 bases, with 8 bases between them. The germline CDR1 and CDR2 sequences are SGHRS and YFSETQ. The CDR3 protein is CASSLSYNYEQYF. For the CDR3, the DNA is TGCGCCAGCAGCTTGTCTTACAACTACGAGCAGTACTTC.

The V and J genes are TRBV7-9 and TRBJ2-3; TRBD2 agrees at 10 bases. The germline V gene encodes CDR1 SEHNR and CDR2 FQNEAQ (reference sequence). V gave up 4 bases and J gave up 2 bases; unmatched junction bases: 6. This CDR3 has 16 amino acids. The CDR3 DNA is TGTGCCAGCAGCTCACTAGGGACTAGCGTCACAGATACGCAGTATTTT. Amino acid sequence: CASSSLGTSVTDTQYF.

In the case of this clonotype: This may be a read error, as it is one base from a much larger clone. The J gene is TRBJ2-5, the V gene TRBV3-1, with 11 bases identical to TRBD2. The CDR3 runs 17 residues. Per the germline V gene, CDR1 is LGHDT and CDR2 is YNNKEL (reference sequence). The CDR3 region has the DNA TGTGCCAGCAGCCAAGTTCCCCTAGCGGGGGGTCAAGGGACCCAGTACTTC. Residues: CASSQVPLAGGQGTQYF.

This clonotype appeared many times. The chain has TRBV6-1 and TRBJ2-5, with TRBD1 matching 10 bases. CDR3 length: 16 residues. Germline V gene lookup returns CDR1 MNHNS and CDR2 SASEGT. Trimming took 5 bases from V and 2 from J; bases not matched to a gene: 8. In nucleotides, the CDR3 is TGTGCCAGCAGTTATAGGGACAGGGGACAACAAGAGACCCAGTACTTC. Its protein is CASSYRDRGQQETQYF.

This clonotype was recorded a few times. The J gene is TRBJ2-2, the V gene TRBV7-6, with 12 positions matching TRBD2. The CDR3 sequence is 17 residues long. The germline V gene has CDR1 SGHVS and CDR2 FNYEAQ. In DNA, the CDR3 is TGTGCTATAAGTGCTAGCGGGAGGGCCGCGAACACCGGGGAGCTGTTTTTT. It encodes CAISASGRAANTGELFF.

This clonotype was picked up a small number of times. The CDR3 here is CASSEGLASGELFF. The DNA for the CDR3 is TGCGCCAGCAGTGAAGGGCTAGCCTCCGGGGAGCTGTTTTTT. This sequence joins TRBV10-2 and TRBJ2-2, with D maybe TRBD2 (5 bases). Trimming removed 3 bases from V and 6 bases from J, with 11 bases in between. Germline values: CDR1 WSHSY, CDR2 SAAADI. This CDR3 region has 14 residues.

This clonotype was seen many times. This chain uses TRBV12-3 or TRBV12-4 with TRBJ1-1; D uncertain. The CDR3 runs 13 residues. The V gene lost 6 bases and the J gene lost 0 bases, with 8 bases spanning the gap. CDR3 DNA sequence: TGTGCCAGCAGGCCGCTCATGAACACTGAAGCTTTCTTT. It encodes CASRPLMNTEAFF.

Ten or more counts support this clonotype. The gene calls are TRBV20-1 and TRBJ2-2; TRBD2 might be the D (6 bases). In germline, CDR1 is DFQATT, CDR2 SNEGSKA (reference sequence). This CDR3 is 16 amino acids long. Deletions cut 2 bases from V and 5 bases from J, with 18 bases between. CDR3 region: CSARPLTGEGTGELFF. Written as DNA, the CDR3 is TGCAGTGCTAGACCCCTTACGGGAGAGGGAACCGGGGAGCTGTTTTTT.

This rearrangement joins TRBV27 to TRBJ2-6, with unresolved D. Germline V CDR1 and CDR2: MNHEY, SMNVEV (reference sequence). This CDR3 spans 17 amino acids. The V end lost 0 bases, the J end lost 0 bases, and 9 bases lay between the germline ends. The chain's CDR3 is CASSLSRRTSGANVLTF. The DNA of the CDR3 is TGTGCCAGCAGTTTATCTAGGCGGACCTCTGGGGCCAACGTCCTGACTTTC.

This clonotype appeared many times. This rearrangement joins TRBV20-1 to TRBJ2-5, with TRBD2 identical over 8 bases. Germline trimming cut 6 bases from V and 2 bases from J; bases unmatched to any gene: 11. The germline V gene has CDR1 DFQATT and CDR2 SNEGSKA (reference sequence). There are 15 residues in the CDR3. The CDR3 bases are TGCAGTGCCAGCGGGAGCGGGGAGGCACAAGAGACCCAGTACTTC. Translated, it gives CSASGSGEAQETQYF.

This clonotype has at least ten counts. The rearrangement links TRBV28 to TRBJ1-5, with D possibly matching TRBD1 (5 bases). The V end lost 1 base, the J end lost 3 bases, and 13 bases lay between the germline ends. This CDR3 is built from 16 residues. Germline CDR1 reads MDHEN; CDR2 reads SYDVKM. In DNA form, the CDR3 reads TGTGCCAGCAGTTTATATGGCAGGGTGTTCAATCAGCCCCAGCATTTT. Translating it yields CASSLYGRVFNQPQHF.

In its sample, this clonotype was seen once. A much more abundant neighbour one base away suggests this may be a read error. The chain carries TRBV5-1 and TRBJ1-1; D is unclear. Germline CDR1 is SGHRS and CDR2 is YFSETQ. With 4 bases removed from V and 10 bases from J, the gap between germline ends came to 20 bases. The CDR3 is made up of 14 amino acids. Here the CDR3 DNA reads TGCGCCAGCAGCAGCAGGATCAAGAATGCTGGAGCTTTCTTT. Protein product: CASSSRIKNAGAFF.

The V and J genes are TRBV7-8 and TRBJ2-7; D is unresolved. The CDR3 length is 11 residues. V was shortened by 1 base and J by 5 bases, with 3 bases between the two germline ends. Germline V CDR1 and CDR2: SGHVS, FQNEAQ. The DNA for the CDR3 is TGTGCCAGCAGCTTAGAACACGAGCAGTACTTC. This sequence encodes CASSLEHEQYF.

At least ten counts were recorded for this clonotype. The CDR3 loop reads CASSDRDRTYNEQFF. The CDR3 DNA follows: TGTGCCAGCAGCGACCGGGACAGGACATACAATGAGCAGTTCTTC. V usage is TRBV7-3 and J usage is TRBJ2-1, with 8 bases identical to TRBD1. CDR1 and CDR2 from the germline V gene are SGHTA and FQGTGA. With 5 bases clipped from V and 4 bases from J, the junction kept 7 bases outside the gene matches. CDR3 length: 15 amino acids.

The table lists this clonotype with many counts. The chain uses TRBV6-2 or TRBV6-3 and TRBJ2-1, with D possibly matching TRBD2 (5 bases). From germline, CDR1 is MNHEY and CDR2 SVGEGT. The CDR3 covers 13 residues. V dropped 2 bases and J dropped 8 bases, with 10 bases sitting between them. Here the CDR3 reads CASSYTQDYEQFF. The CDR3 bases are TGTGCCAGCAGTTACACCCAGGACTATGAGCAGTTCTTC.

This clonotype was detected ten times or more. The chain employs TRBV3-1 and TRBJ2-5; D ambiguous. The CDR3 sequence is 13 residues long. The V gene lost 3 bases and the J gene lost 4 bases, with 9 bases spanning the gap. Germline assignment: CDR1 LGHDT and CDR2 YNNKEL (reference sequence). The CDR3 region has the DNA TGTGCCAGCAGCCATACAGATACAGAGACCCAGTACTTC. Translated: CASSHTDTETQYF.

This clonotype has a count of ten or more. The genes are TRBV20-1 and TRBJ1-5; D is unclear. V dropped 2 bases and J dropped 2 bases, with 16 bases sitting between them. Germline loops: CDR1 DFQATT, CDR2 SNEGSKA (reference sequence). This CDR3 is built from 16 residues. CDR3 DNA sequence: TGCAGTGCTAGATCGACCTTTGGGGAGGGCAATCAGCCCCAGCATTTT. It encodes CSARSTFGEGNQPQHF.

This clonotype was recorded at least ten times. The V and J genes are TRBV20-1 and TRBJ2-5; 7 positions agree with TRBD1. The CDR3 is 12 amino acids. Germline assignment: CDR1 DFQATT and CDR2 SNEGSKA (reference sequence). The CDR3 spells CSGTEYQETQYF. The CDR3 DNA reads as TGCAGCGGGACAGAGTACCAAGAGACCCAGTACTTC.